This passage covers 29 T cell receptor beta chains from one sample sequenced in a study of CD8+ T cells in alopecia areata. Investigators isolated RNA and reverse transcribed it into cDNA to act as the sequencing template. Some clones are missing from TCRdb's copy, which holds only in-frame ones; the method was immunoSEQ multiplex PCR. The repertoire holds around 300,000 clones, roughly 60% seen once, with about 0.9% in the top ten. Treatment indicated: oral pan-JAK inhibitor, 5-10 mg twice daily. The starting material was CD4+ T cells sorted from blood, obtained around week 54, from a patient treated with tofacitinib. Every receptor here comes from a human donor with alopecia areata.

This chain connects TRBV5-6 to TRBJ1-1; D remains ambiguous. Germline V CDR1 and CDR2: SGHDT, YYEEEE. Between the trimmed V and J ends, which lost 3 bases and 1 base, there was a span of 13 bases. This CDR3 spans 15 amino acids. This CDR3 is CASSSVVAGNTEAFF. CDR3 bases: TGTGCCAGCAGCTCAGTGGTGGCAGGGAACACTGAAGCTTTCTTT.

The chain links TRBV27 to TRBJ1-2; D perhaps matches TRBD1 (6 bases). Germline loops: CDR1 MNHEY, CDR2 SMNVEV (reference sequence). The CDR3 is 13 residues long. The V end lost 3 bases, the J end lost 2 bases, and 7 bases lay between the germline ends. The CDR3 nucleotides read TGTGCCAGCAGTTTGGACAGAAACTATGGCTACACCTTC. Residues: CASSLDRNYGYTF.

The V gene is TRBV15, the J gene TRBJ2-1; D unresolved. Germline lookup yields CDR1 LNHNV and CDR2 YYDKDF (reference sequence). V gave up 0 bases and J gave up 8 bases, with 11 bases separating them. The CDR3 has 14 amino acids. CDR3 loop: CATSRDHGRDEQFF. The CDR3, as DNA: TGTGCCACCAGCAGAGATCACGGGCGAGATGAGCAGTTCTTC.

The genes are TRBV30 and TRBJ1-2, with D perhaps TRBD1 (6 bases). The CDR3 is made up of 13 amino acids. The V gene's germline CDR1 is GTSNPN and CDR2 SVGIG (reference sequence). The V and J ends lost 6 bases and 6 bases respectively, with 17 bases between them. For the CDR3, the DNA is TGTGCCTGCGCCGCGGGGGGCGCACATGGCTACACCTTC. Translating gives CACAAGGAHGYTF.

The chain combines TRBV5-1 with TRBJ1-6; TRBD1 agrees at 7 bases. V shed 0 bases and J 7 bases; nucleotides not matched to a gene: 4. Germline loops: CDR1 SGHRS, CDR2 YFSETQ. The length of the CDR3 is 15 residues. CDR3 amino acids: CASSLVGGKNSPLHF. The CDR3 DNA reads TGCGCCAGCAGCTTGGTAGGGGGCAAGAATTCACCCCTCCACTTT.

The J gene is TRBJ2-4, the V gene TRBV7-9; no reliable D call. Germline V gene sequence: CDR1 SEHNR, CDR2 FQNEAQ (reference sequence). The CDR3 is 16 amino acids. Trimming left V 5 bases short and J 0 bases short, with 14 bases between. The CDR3 nucleotides are TGTGCCAGCAGCCCGGACCCTAATTTAGCCAAAAACATTCAGTACTTC. Encoded protein: CASSPDPNLAKNIQYF.

The gene calls are TRBV29-1 and TRBJ1-1; D is unresolved. Germline V lookup: CDR1 SQVTM, CDR2 ANQGSEA. CDR3 length equals 10 residues. The CDR3 region has the DNA TGCGGTGGTGGGAACACTGAAGCTTTCTTT. Protein: CGGGNTEAFF.

J is TRBJ2-7 and V is TRBV5-6; D gene unclear. The CDR3 extends over 12 amino acids. Germline V CDR1 and CDR2: SGHDT, YYEEEE. V was shortened by 2 bases and J by 4 bases, with 7 bases between the two germline ends. In DNA, the CDR3 is TGTGCCAGCAGCTTACAGCTTTACGAGCAGTACTTC. It is translated as CASSLQLYEQYF.

V gene TRBV5-1 combines with J gene TRBJ2-3; 7 bases map to TRBD1. This CDR3 region has 14 residues. Germline values: CDR1 SGHRS, CDR2 YFSETQ. Losses at the gene ends were 1 base for V and 4 bases for J; bases not matched to a gene: 3. CDR3 sequence (DNA): TGCGCCAGCAGCTTGAGTCAGGGGGCAGATACGCAGTATTTT. Translation gives CASSLSQGADTQYF. Filled out from reference TRBV5-1 and TRBJ2-3, the complete variable domain reads KAGVTQTPRYLIKTRGQQVTLSCSPISGHRSVSWYQQTPGQGLQFLFEYFSETQRNKGNFPGRFSGRQFSNSRSEMNVSTLELGDSALYLCASSLSQGADTQYFGPGTRLTVL.

The chain links TRBV27 to TRBJ2-1; D gene ambiguous. Germline V gene data show CDR1 as MNHEY and CDR2 as SMNVEV (reference sequence). The CDR3 totals 13 residues. The V end was cut by 5 bases, the J end by 12 bases, with 17 bases between. Here the CDR3 reads CASSDIPTVGQFF. The CDR3 nucleotides are TGTGCCAGCAGTGACATCCCCACCGTAGGGCAGTTCTTC.

The table lists this clone with a few counts. The chain has TRBV29-1 and TRBJ2-7; 9 bases fit TRBD1. The CDR3 contains 14 residues. Germline V lookup: CDR1 SQVTM, CDR2 ANQGSEA. With V trimmed by 6 bases and J by 0 bases, 6 bases remained unmatched. The CDR3 nucleotides read TGCAGCGTCCTCCGGGACAGGGACTCCTACGAGCAGTACTTC. Protein sequence: CSVLRDRDSYEQYF.

The rearrangement joins TRBV29-1 to TRBJ2-5; 9 bases agree with TRBD2. V was clipped by 1 base and J by 5 bases; unmatched bases: 5. CDR3 length: 14 amino acids. Germline CDR1 SQVTM, CDR2 ANQGSEA. CDR3 DNA: TGCAGCGTTGAAGGGCTAGCGGGACGGGAGACCCAGTACTTC. Encoded protein: CSVEGLAGRETQYF.

This clone occurred once. This chain uses TRBV27 with TRBJ1-6; a possible D gene is TRBD1 (6 bases). The germline V gene has CDR1 MNHEY and CDR2 SMNVEV (reference sequence). This CDR3 has 14 amino acids. V was cut by 3 bases and J by 6 bases, with 9 bases left in between. CDR3 in amino acids: CASSFRGLNSPLHF. The CDR3 region has the DNA TGTGCCAGCAGTTTTCGGGGGCTTAATTCACCCCTCCACTTT.

This clone came up a few times. The chain has TRBV30 and TRBJ1-1; D not certain. Per the germline V gene, CDR1 is GTSNPN and CDR2 is SVGIG (reference sequence). The V end lost 5 bases, the J end lost 0 bases, and 13 bases lay between the germline ends. The CDR3 length is 14 residues. The CDR3 nucleotides read TGTGCCTGGGGCGCGGCTAATGTGAACACTGAAGCTTTCTTT. It specifies CAWGAANVNTEAFF.

This chain joins TRBV29-1 and TRBJ2-5, with TRBD2 matching over 15 bases. This CDR3 is 15 amino acids long. Germline assignment: CDR1 SQVTM and CDR2 ANQGSEA. The junction had 7 bases not matched to a gene; V was cut back by 7 bases and J by 4 bases. DNA for the CDR3: TGCAGCGCATTGGGACTAGCGGGGGGTGGAGAGACCCAGTACTTC. This translates into CSALGLAGGGETQYF.

The DNA for the CDR3 is TGTGCCTGGAGTGCACGGGGCAGGGATCAGCCCCAGCATTTT. Amino acid sequence: CAWSARGRDQPQHF. J is TRBJ1-5 and V is TRBV30; D may be TRBD1 (5 bases). The CDR3 runs to 14 residues. V gave up 1 base and J gave up 5 bases, with 12 bases separating them. Germline V gene sequence: CDR1 GTSNPN, CDR2 SVGIG (reference sequence).

J is TRBJ2-7 and V is TRBV29-1; unclear D gene. This CDR3 has 12 residues. Deletions cut 5 bases from V and 2 bases from J, with 10 bases between. Germline CDR1 is SQVTM and CDR2 is ANQGSEA. CDR3 loop: CSVRDNAYEQYF. The CDR3 DNA follows: TGCAGCGTTCGAGACAACGCCTACGAGCAGTACTTC.

The chain links TRBV6-6 to TRBJ2-2; the D is unclear. V was shortened by 2 bases and J by 6 bases, with 1 base between the two germline ends. CDR3 length equals 11 residues. CDR1 and CDR2 (germline): MNHNY, SVGAGI (reference sequence). Here the CDR3 reads CASSYPGELFF. The CDR3 nucleotides read TGTGCCAGCAGTTACCCCGGGGAGCTGTTTTTT.

This clone was seen only once. The chain is built from TRBV4-1 and TRBJ1-2, with 10 bases matching TRBD1. The germline gives CDR1 MGHRA, CDR2 YSYEKL. V lost 5 bases to trimming and J lost 10 bases; unmatched junction nucleotides: 7. There are 13 residues in the CDR3. The CDR3, as DNA: TGCGCCAGCAGCACTAGGGACAGGGGAAACTACACCTTC. Encoded protein: CASSTRDRGNYTF.

The CDR3 sequence is CASSVETVPNTEAFF. The CDR3 DNA follows: TGTGCCAGCAGCGTAGAGACAGTACCCAACACTGAAGCTTTCTTT. The chain is built from TRBV9 and TRBJ1-1; TRBD1 is a possible D gene (5 bases). The CDR3 has 15 amino acids. Trimming left V 0 bases short and J 2 bases short, with 11 bases between. The V gene's germline CDR1 is SGDLS and CDR2 YYNGEE. Based on the CDR3 plus reference TRBV9 and TRBJ1-1, the full variable domain is DSGVTQTPKHLITATGQRVTLRCSPRSGDLSVYWYQQSLDQGLQFLIQYYNGEERAKGNILERFSAQQFPDLHSELNLSSLELGDSALYFCASSVETVPNTEAFFGQGTRLTVV.

There are a few counts of this clone. The chain recombines TRBV6-5 with TRBJ2-7; either TRBD1 or TRBD2 may supply D (5 bases each). Trimming removed 6 bases at V and 5 bases at J, with 14 bases between. Per germline, CDR1 MNHEY and CDR2 SVGAGI. The CDR3 spans 13 residues. CDR3 bases: TGTGCCAGCAGATTTCCCGGGACCAACGAGCAGTACTTC. The encoded protein is CASRFPGTNEQYF.

This clone appeared a few times. The chain couples TRBV7-9 to TRBJ2-5; a weak D match, TRBD1 (6 bases). The CDR3 has 15 amino acids. V was cut by 7 bases and J by 7 bases, with 22 bases left in between. In germline, CDR1 is SEHNR, CDR2 FQNEAQ (reference sequence). CDR3 in DNA: TGTGCCAGCACCCCATTGGGACATCGGACCGGGACCCAGTACTTC. It encodes CASTPLGHRTGTQYF.

This clone showed up just a few times. V and J are TRBV4-1 and TRBJ1-5; D not resolved. Trimming left V 3 bases short and J 0 bases short, with 9 bases between. Germline V gene data show CDR1 as MGHRA and CDR2 as YSYEKL. The CDR3 covers 15 residues. CDR3 DNA sequence: TGCGCCAGCAGCCAGCAGGACCTTAGCAATCAGCCCCAGCATTTT. As protein: CASSQQDLSNQPQHF.

The genes are TRBV29-1 and TRBJ1-5; no definite D call. Deletions cut 4 bases from V and 4 bases from J, with 8 bases between. The CDR3 runs 12 residues. The germline CDR1 and CDR2 sequences are SQVTM and ANQGSEA. CDR3 nucleotide sequence: TGCAGCGTTGGGGAGGGAAATCAGCCCCAGCATTTT. Encoded protein: CSVGEGNQPQHF.

This chain joins TRBV6-5 and TRBJ1-1; D not resolved. Trimming stripped 2 bases from V and 6 bases from J, with 10 bases between. CDR3 size: 13 residues. The germline gives CDR1 MNHEY, CDR2 SVGAGI. The CDR3 DNA reads as TGTGCCAGCAGTTACGGACCCTCCGCTGAAGCTTTCTTT. It yields the protein CASSYGPSAEAFF.

The rearrangement links TRBV29-1 to TRBJ2-3; TRBD2 agrees at 7 bases. Losses at the gene ends were 0 bases for V and 0 bases for J; bases not matched to a gene: 3. Germline V gene data show CDR1 as SQVTM and CDR2 as ANQGSEA. The CDR3 is made up of 15 amino acids. The CDR3 here is CSVEERGGSTDTQYF. Written as DNA, the CDR3 is TGCAGCGTTGAAGAACGCGGGGGTAGCACAGATACGCAGTATTTT.

In this sample, this clone turned up a few times. The rearrangement uses TRBV30 and TRBJ2-5, with D possibly called TRBD1 or TRBD2 (5 bases each). Trimming left V 5 bases short and J 0 bases short, with 13 bases between. Germline V gene data show CDR1 as GTSNPN and CDR2 as SVGIG (reference sequence). This CDR3 is 14 amino acids long. CDR3 DNA: TGTGCCTGGGGCCGGGACCTTTACCAAGAGACCCAGTACTTC. Amino acid sequence: CAWGRDLYQETQYF.

The chain employs TRBV30 and TRBJ2-2; D ambiguous. The CDR3 has 16 amino acids. Germline loops: CDR1 GTSNPN, CDR2 SVGIG (reference sequence). V was shortened by 0 bases and J by 0 bases, with 11 bases between the two germline ends. The CDR3 here is CAWSVLPRPNTGELFF. CDR3 DNA: TGTGCCTGGAGTGTACTACCCAGACCGAACACCGGGGAGCTGTTTTTT.

The sample holds one count of this clone. This sequence joins TRBV25-1 and TRBJ2-5, with 9 bases fitting TRBD1. CDR3 length equals 13 residues. CDR1 and CDR2 (germline): MGHDK, SYGVNS. Trimming took 7 bases from V and 4 from J; bases not matched to a gene: 4. The CDR3 spells CASTPGQGETQYF. The CDR3 region has the DNA TGTGCCAGCACCCCGGGACAGGGAGAGACCCAGTACTTC.